A single sample is the source of the 10 T cell receptor beta chains below, sequenced in a study of blood T cell repertoires in COVID-19. Measured with immunoSEQ multiplex PCR; TCRdb has only the in-frame clones, and not every one. The sample holds fewer than 300,000 clones, roughly 89% seen once. The source material was peripheral blood. The receptor set was obtained from a man aged 30 to 45 with acute or convalescent COVID-19.

The chain employs TRBV13 and TRBJ1-1, with no clear D. Germline lookup yields CDR1 PRHDT and CDR2 FYEKMQ (reference sequence). CDR3 size: 15 residues. Between the trimmed V and J ends, which lost 4 bases and 6 bases, there was a span of 18 bases. DNA of the CDR3: TGTGCCAGCAGCTCGGTAAAAGGCGGTGAGGCTGAAGCTTTCTTT. This sequence encodes CASSSVKGGEAEAFF.

The chain has TRBV9 and TRBJ2-1; 10 bases are shared with TRBD1. The CDR3 extends over 14 amino acids. CDR1 is SGDLS and CDR2 is YYNGEE in the germline V gene. With V trimmed by 4 bases and J by 4 bases, 2 bases remained unmatched. CDR3 sequence (DNA): TGTGCCAGCAGCCGGGACAGGGGTTACAATGAGCAGTTCTTC. Translated: CASSRDRGYNEQFF.

This chain uses TRBV9 with TRBJ1-3; 8 bases are shared with TRBD1. V trimming: 3 bases; J trimming: 3 bases; junction bases outside the gene matches: 5. The CDR3 length is 15 residues. Looked up from germline, CDR1 is SGDLS and CDR2 is YYNGEE. In DNA form, the CDR3 reads TGTGCCAGCAGCGAGTCGACAGGGGTTGGAAACACCATATATTTT. It encodes CASSESTGVGNTIYF.

The rearrangement links TRBV3-1 (or the pseudogene TRBV3-2) to TRBJ2-5; 9 bases map to TRBD2. The J segment lost 4 bases and the V segment lost 6 bases, leaving 12 bases of the junction unmatched. This CDR3 is built from 16 residues. Germline V CDR1 and CDR2: LGHDT, YNNKEL (reference sequence). CDR3 nucleotide sequence: TGTGCCAGCAGTCACATAATCGCTAGCGGGATAGAGACCCAGTACTTC. Its translation is CASSHIIASGIETQYF.

This clone was seen a single time. This chain uses TRBV5-5 with TRBJ1-6; 7 bases are shared with TRBD1. CDR1 SGHKS and CDR2 YYEKEE come from the germline V gene (reference sequence). The CDR3 has 16 residues. Losses at the gene ends were 1 base for V and 7 bases for J; bases not matched to a gene: 8. CDR3 residues: CASSLSSTGWNSPLHF. CDR3 bases: TGTGCCAGCAGCTTGAGTTCGACAGGGTGGAATTCACCCCTCCACTTT.

This chain links TRBV28 with TRBJ1-5; 8 nucleotides line up with TRBD1. The CDR3 covers 13 residues. The germline V gene encodes CDR1 MDHEN and CDR2 SYDVKM. The V segment lost 6 bases and the J segment 7 bases; nucleotides outside the gene matches: 5. CDR3 amino acids: CASRPDRGQPQHF. The CDR3 DNA sequence: TGTGCCAGCAGACCAGACAGGGGACAGCCCCAGCATTTT.

This clone was picked up many times. This chain connects TRBV19 to TRBJ1-6; 7 bases are shared with TRBD1. The CDR3 has 14 amino acids. Germline values: CDR1 LNHDA, CDR2 SQIVND (reference sequence). After removal of 5 bases from V and 4 bases from J, the junction contained 2 bases not matched to a gene. CDR3 amino acids: CASSWGQYNSPLHF. The CDR3 DNA is TGTGCCAGTAGTTGGGGACAGTATAATTCACCCCTCCACTTT.

The J gene is TRBJ1-1, the V gene TRBV5-4; the D is unclear. This CDR3 spans 14 amino acids. The germline CDR1 and CDR2 sequences are SGHNT and YYREEE (reference sequence). V shed 1 base and J shed 0 bases, with 7 bases lying between them. CDR3 in amino acids: CASSLYPLNTEAFF. In DNA, the CDR3 is TGTGCCAGCAGCTTGTATCCCCTGAACACTGAAGCTTTCTTT.

The chain joins TRBV6-5 to TRBJ2-7, with TRBD1 matching over 7 bases. The CDR3 is 13 residues long. V was clipped by 6 bases and J by 4 bases; unmatched bases: 6. Germline loops: CDR1 MNHEY, CDR2 SVGAGI. CDR3 sequence reads: CASSRGTVYEQYF. CDR3 nucleotide sequence: TGTGCCAGCAGCCGTGGGACAGTGTACGAGCAGTACTTC.

This rearrangement joins TRBV29-1 to TRBJ2-1; tentative D call: TRBD2 (6 bases). Germline CDR1 SQVTM, CDR2 ANQGSEA. Deletions cut 5 bases from V and 2 bases from J, with 25 bases between. The CDR3 is 18 residues long. CDR3 sequence: CSVYNLGRRALAYNEQFF. The CDR3 DNA reads TGCAGCGTTTATAACCTTGGCCGGAGGGCCCTAGCCTACAATGAGCAGTTCTTC.